Shown below are 27 T cell receptor beta chains from a single sample sequenced in a study of identical twins. TCRdb re-called the 5' RACE reads through MiXCR, storing one row per CDR3 protein. The sample shows around 250,000 distinct CDR3 sequences, roughly 8% of them seen only once. These data were likewise used in another study, on yellow fever vaccine responses in identical twins.

Sample: CD8+ T cells sorted from blood. Receptors originate from a woman under 30 in good health.

The table lists this clonotype with many counts. The V and J genes are TRBV12-3 or TRBV12-4 and TRBJ2-1; 8 positions match TRBD2. The V segment lost 11 bases and the J segment 5 bases; nucleotides outside the gene matches: 8. The CDR3 is 13 amino acids. The CDR3 reads CAGRGGRDNEQFF. In nucleotides, the CDR3 is TGTGCCGGCCGGGGGGGCCGGGACAATGAGCAGTTCTTC.

The table lists this clonotype with many counts. V usage is TRBV29-1 and J usage is TRBJ2-1; D possibly corresponds to TRBD2 (5 bases). Deletions cut 4 bases from V and 4 bases from J, with 14 bases between. The CDR3 is made up of 14 amino acids. Germline assignment: CDR1 SQVTM and CDR2 ANQGSEA. CDR3 DNA: TGCAGCGTTGCGAGGGCAGGAGCTTACAATGAGCAGTTCTTC. Translated: CSVARAGAYNEQFF.

This clonotype was observed many times. The chain has TRBV29-1 and TRBJ2-2; no reliable D call. Trimming removed 5 bases at V and 4 bases at J, with 8 bases between. The CDR3 is made up of 12 amino acids. CDR1 is SQVTM and CDR2 is ANQGSEA in the germline V gene. CDR3 loop: CSVLISTGELFF. The CDR3 DNA reads TGCAGCGTTTTAATTTCCACCGGGGAGCTGTTTTTT.

This clonotype has a handful of counts. The chain couples TRBV4-3 to TRBJ2-2; D call uncertain. The length of the CDR3 is 15 residues. The V end was cut by 4 bases, the J end by 3 bases, with 12 bases between. CDR1 is LGHNA, CDR2 YSLEER, per germline. The CDR3 spells CASSPQKQHTGELFF. The CDR3 nucleotides read TGCGCCAGCAGCCCTCAAAAACAGCACACCGGGGAGCTGTTTTTT.

This rearrangement joins TRBV2 to TRBJ2-1; 7 nucleotides agree with TRBD2. The CDR3 extends over 15 amino acids. The germline CDR1 and CDR2 sequences are SNHLY and FYNNEI. V trimming: 11 bases; J trimming: 6 bases; junction bases outside the gene matches: 16. The CDR3 DNA reads TGTGCCGTTTTCGCGGGGGTGCGGGAGATCAATGAGCAGTTCTTC. Residues: CAVFAGVREINEQFF.

This clonotype was seen a handful of times. V is TRBV7-9 and J is TRBJ2-7, with TRBD2 matching over 9 bases. Per germline, CDR1 SEHNR and CDR2 FQNEAQ (reference sequence). Losses at the gene ends were 6 bases for V and 2 bases for J; bases not matched to a gene: 11. This CDR3 spans 16 amino acids. The CDR3 loop reads CASSPQASGGPYEQYF. The CDR3 DNA sequence: TGTGCCAGCAGTCCCCAGGCCAGCGGGGGGCCCTACGAGCAGTACTTC.

In this sample, this clonotype turned up a few times. This sequence joins TRBV20-1 and TRBJ2-7, with D unresolved. Per the germline V gene, CDR1 is DFQATT and CDR2 is SNEGSKA (reference sequence). V gave up 3 bases and J gave up 3 bases, with 12 bases separating them. The CDR3 is made up of 13 amino acids. The DNA of the CDR3 is TGCAGTGCTAGGGGTCTGGATCACTACGAGCAGTACTTC. It encodes CSARGLDHYEQYF.

V gene TRBV15 combines with J gene TRBJ2-3, with 7 bases that match TRBD1. This CDR3 has 14 amino acids. V shed 5 bases and J 2 bases; nucleotides not matched to a gene: 4. Germline V CDR1 and CDR2: LNHNV, YYDKDF (reference sequence). The CDR3 DNA is TGTGCCACCAGCGGGGACAGCCTCACAGATACGCAGTATTTT. Protein product: CATSGDSLTDTQYF.

In this sample, this clonotype turned up a few times. The CDR3 nucleotides read TGTGCCAGCAGCTTAGAGGACGGTAGCGAGCAGTTCTTC. Translating gives CASSLEDGSEQFF. This chain joins TRBV7-9 and TRBJ2-1; the D is unclear. This CDR3 comprises 13 residues. The V gene lost 1 base and the J gene lost 10 bases, with 11 bases spanning the gap. Germline V gives CDR1 SEHNR, CDR2 FQNEAQ (reference sequence).

This rearrangement joins TRBV29-1 to TRBJ2-2; D remains ambiguous. The CDR3 has 12 amino acids. Germline V CDR1 and CDR2: SQVTM, ANQGSEA. V lost 5 bases, J lost 5 bases, and 9 bases lay in between. The DNA for the CDR3 is TGCAGCGTTCCTGGAGTGACCGGGGAGCTGTTTTTT. Amino acid sequence: CSVPGVTGELFF.

This clonotype was detected many times. The rearrangement joins TRBV7-9 to TRBJ2-7; 7 bases map to TRBD1. The J segment lost 6 bases and the V segment lost 3 bases, leaving 11 bases of the junction unmatched. CDR3 length: 15 amino acids. Germline V lookup: CDR1 SEHNR, CDR2 FQNEAQ (reference sequence). The CDR3 protein is CASSFPGQGGTEQYF. Written as DNA, the CDR3 is TGTGCCAGCAGCTTTCCCGGACAAGGGGGCACCGAGCAGTACTTC.

This clonotype was counted only a few times. V gene TRBV7-9 combines with J gene TRBJ2-1; 7 bases are shared with TRBD1. Losses at the gene ends were 4 bases for V and 5 bases for J; bases not matched to a gene: 11. CDR3 length equals 16 residues. Germline V gene sequence: CDR1 SEHNR, CDR2 FQNEAQ (reference sequence). CDR3 amino acids: CASSSPGTDFDNEQFF. The CDR3 coding sequence is TGTGCCAGCAGCTCCCCCGGGACAGATTTTGACAATGAGCAGTTCTTC.

At least ten counts were recorded for this clonotype. The rearrangement links TRBV6-4 to TRBJ2-5; 10 bases line up with TRBD2. Germline CDR1 reads MRHNA; CDR2 reads SNTAGT. This CDR3 comprises 15 residues. The V segment lost 8 bases and the J segment 2 bases; nucleotides outside the gene matches: 8. The CDR3 DNA is TGTGCCAGCTCCGTCTCTAGCGGGGGACAAGAGACCCAGTACTTC. Translating it yields CASSVSSGGQETQYF.

Ten or more counts support this clonotype. This chain joins TRBV29-1 and TRBJ2-5, with D possibly matching TRBD1 (6 bases). Germline loops: CDR1 SQVTM, CDR2 ANQGSEA. Trimming left V 3 bases short and J 1 base short, with 9 bases between. CDR3 size: 13 residues. CDR3 sequence reads: CSVEWDTQETQYF. The CDR3 DNA sequence: TGCAGCGTTGAGTGGGACACCCAAGAGACCCAGTACTTC.

This clonotype was observed a handful of times. The chain links TRBV28 to TRBJ2-1, with 10 bases aligning to TRBD1. J gave up 8 bases and V 6 bases, and 10 bases lay outside the gene matches. Germline assignment: CDR1 MDHEN and CDR2 SYDVKM. This CDR3 comprises 15 residues. The CDR3 spells CASRRGTGVVDEQFF. The DNA for the CDR3 is TGTGCCAGCAGGCGGGGGACAGGGGTGGTGGATGAGCAGTTCTTC. The full variable domain, rest sourced from reference TRBV28 and TRBJ2-1, is DVKVTQSSRYLVKRTGEKVFLECVQDMDHENMFWYRQDPGLGLRLIYFSYDVKMKEKGDIPEGYSVSREKKERFSLILESASTNQTSMYLCASRRGTGVVDEQFFGPGTRLTVL.

This clonotype was observed a few times. The chain links TRBV27 to TRBJ1-2; tentative D call: TRBD1 (6 bases). Trimming took 4 bases from V and 5 from J, leaving 14 bases between them. Germline V lookup: CDR1 MNHEY, CDR2 SMNVEV (reference sequence). The CDR3 is made up of 14 amino acids. CDR3 nucleotides: TGTGCCAGCAGTTCCGAGGGGGGGGGTTATGGCTACACCTTC. Translation: CASSSEGGGYGYTF.

The rearrangement links TRBV30 to TRBJ2-5, with TRBD2 as a possible D gene (6 bases). The V gene's germline CDR1 is GTSNPN and CDR2 SVGIG (reference sequence). This CDR3 spans 14 amino acids. Trimming took off 0 bases at V and 4 bases at J, with 12 bases between the two ends. Here the CDR3 DNA reads TGTGCCTGGAGTGTACGCAGGGACTTAGAGACCCAGTACTTC. Its translation is CAWSVRRDLETQYF.

This clonotype was counted many times. The chain uses TRBV7-9 and TRBJ2-5; tentative D call: TRBD1 (5 bases). Trimming took off 1 base at V and 3 bases at J, with 15 bases between the two ends. Germline V lookup: CDR1 SEHNR, CDR2 FQNEAQ (reference sequence). The CDR3 loop spans 16 amino acids. The CDR3 DNA follows: TGTGCCAGCAGCTTAGTCCCGGCCAGGGCGGAAGAGACCCAGTACTTC. Its translation: CASSLVPARAEETQYF.

This clonotype has a handful of counts. In nucleotides, the CDR3 is TGTGCCAGCAGCCAAATAGACGGGAAGCAAGCTTTCTTT. Its translation is CASSQIDGKQAFF. The chain combines TRBV7-9 with TRBJ1-1; D not certain. The CDR3 extends over 13 amino acids. V lost 5 bases and J lost 9, with 16 bases in between. Germline assignment: CDR1 SEHNR and CDR2 FQNEAQ (reference sequence).

The chain is built from TRBV4-3 and TRBJ2-7, with D possibly matching TRBD2 (6 bases). Trimming removed 2 bases from V and 7 bases from J, with 12 bases in between. CDR1 and CDR2 from the germline V gene are LGHNA and YSLEER. The CDR3 has 13 amino acids. CDR3 region: CASSQLAGGEQYF. CDR3 bases: TGCGCCAGCAGCCAATTGGCCGGGGGAGAGCAGTACTTC.

This clonotype occurred a few times. V and J are TRBV2 and TRBJ2-3, with 8 bases identical to TRBD2. CDR1 SNHLY and CDR2 FYNNEI come from the germline V gene. There are 14 residues in the CDR3. V shed 4 bases, J shed 6 bases, and the junction held 6 bases outside the gene matches. The CDR3 spells CASSAGGDADTQYF. The CDR3 region has the DNA TGTGCCAGCAGTGCCGGGGGGGATGCGGATACGCAGTATTTT.

This clonotype showed up just a few times. This chain links TRBV7-9 with TRBJ2-1; 9 nucleotides agree with TRBD2. The germline V gene encodes CDR1 SEHNR and CDR2 FQNEAQ (reference sequence). Trimming removed 5 bases from V and 10 bases from J; junction bases left unmatched: 15. The CDR3 consists of 16 residues. The chain's CDR3 is CASSLLGGGRAGEQFF. Written as DNA, the CDR3 is TGTGCCAGCAGCCTCCTCGGCGGCGGGAGGGCCGGGGAGCAGTTCTTC.

By share, this clonotype counts as medium-sized. The chain employs TRBV5-1 and TRBJ2-7, with D possibly TRBD2 on 5 matching bases. CDR1 and CDR2 from the germline V gene are SGHRS and YFSETQ. Trimming shortened V by 0 bases and J by 5 bases, and 12 bases separated the two germline ends. This CDR3 is built from 14 residues. CDR3 nucleotides: TGCGCCAGCAGCTTGGGACAACCCGGGGACGAGCAGTACTTC. Its translation: CASSLGQPGDEQYF.

This clonotype was counted between two and nine times. The chain links TRBV27 to TRBJ2-1; tentative D call: TRBD2 (7 bases). Trimming removed 6 bases at V and 1 base at J, with 16 bases between. Per the germline V gene, CDR1 is MNHEY and CDR2 is SMNVEV (reference sequence). There are 16 residues in the CDR3. Written as DNA, the CDR3 is TGTGCCAGCAGGGAACGGGGGGCACTATCCTACAATGAGCAGTTCTTC. It yields the protein CASRERGALSYNEQFF.

This clonotype has a count of ten or more. The chain is built from TRBV11-2 and TRBJ2-5; unclear D gene. The germline CDR1 and CDR2 sequences are SGHAT and FQNNGV. CDR3 size: 12 residues. V lost 4 bases and J lost 4, with 7 bases in between. The CDR3 reads CASSSRRETQYF. For the CDR3, the DNA is TGTGCCAGCAGCTCGCGGAGAGAGACCCAGTACTTC.

This chain uses TRBV7-2 with TRBJ2-3, with D hard to call. CDR1 is SGHTA and CDR2 is FQGNSA in the germline V gene. CDR3 size: 15 residues. Trimming removed 6 bases from V and 2 bases from J, with 15 bases in between. CDR3 amino acids: CASRLGPGLTDTQYF. CDR3 DNA: TGTGCCAGCAGACTGGGCCCCGGGCTCACAGATACGCAGTATTTT. The full variable domain, in which reference TRBV7-2 and TRBJ2-3 provide the parts outside the CDR3, is GAGVSQSPSNKVTEKGKDVELRCDPISGHTALYWYRQSLGQGLEFLIYFQGNSAPDKSGLPSDRFSAERTGGSVSTLTIQRTQQEDSAVYLCASRLGPGLTDTQYFGPGTRLTVL.

This clonotype was seen ten or more times. The chain has TRBV29-1 and TRBJ2-2; D gene uncertain. Germline CDR1 SQVTM, CDR2 ANQGSEA. The V and J ends lost 4 bases and 6 bases respectively, with 9 bases between them. The CDR3 spans 12 residues. The CDR3 DNA reads as TGCAGCGTTGTGACGGCCGCCGGGGAGCTGTTTTTT. Residues: CSVVTAAGELFF.